The rows below give T cell receptor beta chains drawn from one sample of a study of T-cell reconstitution after alpha-beta-depleted transplantation in children. TCRdb fed the PCR reads into MiXCR, producing one record per CDR3 protein. The profile shows about 230,000 distinct CDR3 sequences, around 12% of them singletons. Specimen: PBMCs from the stem cell graft donor, collected from the stem cell graft. The receptor set was obtained from a human donor who donated a stem cell graft to a child with acute lymphoblastic leukemia. Both conserved end residues are part of each CDR3. D genes are given only for firm matches. Rows give clone size only sometimes, using once, few, many, or a class for an expanded clone.

v_gene	abundance	j_gene	d_gene	CDR3nt	CDR3aa
TRBV12-3/TRBV12-4	many	TRBJ1-5	NA	TGTGCCAGCAGTTTAGGGACCAGGCCCCAGCATTTT	CASSLGTRPQHF
TRBV29-1	many	TRBJ2-4	NA	TGCAGCGTTGAAGATCCGGATAGGCTAGCCAAAAACATTCAGTACTTC	CSVEDPDRLAKNIQYF
TRBV20-1	NA	TRBJ2-5	TRBD2	TGCAGTGCTCGGGGGACTAGCGGGGGGATCCAAGAGACCCAGTACTTC	CSARGTSGGIQETQYF
TRBV6-2/TRBV6-3	NA	TRBJ2-1	TRBD2	TGTGCCAGCAGTTACAATAGTCGCGGGAGCCTACATGAGCAGTTCTTC	CASSYNSRGSLHEQFF
TRBV6-2/TRBV6-3	many	TRBJ2-2	NA	TGTGCCAGTGGGAGGACGTTGCGAACCGGGGAGCTGTTTTTT	CASGRTLRTGELFF
TRBV7-9	few	TRBJ2-7	TRBD2	TGTGCCAGCAGCGTTAGCGGGCCGGACTACGAGCAGTACTTC	CASSVSGPDYEQYF
TRBV5-6	many	TRBJ2-7	NA	TGTGCCAGCAGCTTGGGATCATCCGCCGAGCAGTACTTC	CASSLGSSAEQYF
TRBV12-3/TRBV12-4	many	TRBJ2-2	NA	TGTGCCAGCAGTCCCGTGGGCACCGGGGAGCTGTTTTTT	CASSPVGTGELFF
TRBV20-1	few	TRBJ2-7	NA	TGCAGTGCTTGGTTGAGACAGGGAGGAAACGAGCAGTACTTC	CSAWLRQGGNEQYF
TRBV4-2	many	TRBJ2-7	TRBD1	TGTGCCAGCAGCCAAGAAGGACAGGGGGCCTACGAGCAGTACTTC	CASSQEGQGAYEQYF
TRBV4-2	many	TRBJ1-1	NA	TGTGCCAGCAGCCAAGAAAGGAACACTGAAGCTTTCTTT	CASSQERNTEAFF
TRBV7-1	NA	TRBJ2-1	TRBD1	TGTGCCAGCAGCTCATCAAAGCGGGACAGGGTTAATGAGCAGTTCTTC	CASSSSKRDRVNEQFF
TRBV7-9	many	TRBJ1-1	TRBD1	TGTGCCAGCAGCCTACAGGGGGCGGATGAAGCTTTCTTT	CASSLQGADEAFF
TRBV29-1	many	TRBJ1-2	TRBD1	TGCAGCGCCCTTCCAGGGGGCGTATACCGGGACGGCTACACCTTC	CSALPGGVYRDGYTF
TRBV9	NA	TRBJ2-1	NA	TGTGCCAGCAGCGTAGGGGCTGGACGGGATGATGAGCAGTTCTTC	CASSVGAGRDDEQFF
TRBV6-5	many	TRBJ2-3	TRBD2	TGTGCCAGCAGCTATCGCCGGGGAGCGGGAGGCACAGATACGCAGTATTTT	CASSYRRGAGGTDTQYF
TRBV12-3/TRBV12-4	few	TRBJ1-1	NA	TGTGCCAGCCGAACGGGTTGGGGGTTCACTGAAGCTTTCTTT	CASRTGWGFTEAFF
TRBV9	many	TRBJ2-3	TRBD2	TGTGCCAGCAGCGTACATGCGGGGGACGCTAGCACAGATACGCAGTATTTT	CASSVHAGDASTDTQYF
TRBV7-2	many	TRBJ2-7	NA	TGTGCCAGCAGCCCGCAAGGTGAGACCGCGTACTTC	CASSPQGETAYF
TRBV6-1	many	TRBJ2-7	NA	TGTGCCAGCAGTGAAGCTGGGGGCTCCTACGAGCAGTACTTC	CASSEAGGSYEQYF
TRBV5-1	many	TRBJ1-2	NA	TGCGCCAGCAGCTATCAAGGTGACGGCTACACCTTC	CASSYQGDGYTF
TRBV5-6	many	TRBJ2-7	NA	TGTGCCAGCAGCTTGGCAGACGAGCAGTACTTC	CASSLADEQYF
TRBV10-3	many	TRBJ2-7	TRBD1	TGTGCCATCAGTGAGTTCCTCCGGGACAGTTCCTCCTACGAGCAGTACTTC	CAISEFLRDSSSYEQYF
TRBV7-6	many	TRBJ2-1	TRBD2	TGTGCCAGCAGCTTCGGGACTAGCGCAAATGAGCAGTTCTTC	CASSFGTSANEQFF
TRBV7-8	NA	TRBJ2-7	TRBD1	TGTGCCAGCAGCTTGGGACAGGCAGAATCCTACGAGCAGTACTTC	CASSLGQAESYEQYF
TRBV27	many	TRBJ1-1	NA	TGTGCCAGCAAGAGGAACAGAATGAACACTGAAGCTTTCTTT	CASKRNRMNTEAFF
TRBV6-1	many	TRBJ2-1	NA	TGTGCCAGCAGCCGGGACTCAATTAAGTACAATGAGCAGTTCTTC	CASSRDSIKYNEQFF